This T cell receptor beta chain was captured in a study of T cell changes during pregnancy in multiple sclerosis. Assay: immunoSEQ multiplex PCR; the TCRdb copy retains only in-frame clones and omits some. The data hold tens of thousands of clones, with over 90% observed a single time. The CDR3 totals 13 residues. J was trimmed by 4 bases and V by 7 bases; bases with no gene match: 9. The germline V gene has CDR1 SQVTM and CDR2 ANQGSEA. The chain combines TRBV29-1 with TRBJ2-7, with TRBD2 matching over 8 bases. The specimen was CD8+ T cells from peripheral blood mononuclear cells, collected in the third trimester of pregnancy. The receptor comes from a female donor with multiple sclerosis, enrolled in a pregnancy study. This CDR3 is CSDRAGASYEQYF. For the CDR3, the DNA is TGCAGCGACAGAGCGGGAGCCTCATACGAGCAGTACTTC.